This TCR beta chain stems from a study of siplizumab effects on memory and regulatory T cells. Study overall: Mixed lymphocyte reactions were matched in twos, containing siplizumab at around 0.99 ug/mL or lacking drug.

The CDR3 has 17 amino acids. V gave up 3 bases and J gave up 5 bases, with 22 bases separating them. Germline values: CDR1 MGHDK, CDR2 SYGVNS. Repertoires were generated with immunoSEQ multiplex PCR, while TCRdb's copy carries only in-frame clones and drops some. The sample includes 9,500 to 13,000 clones, over 40% of them seen just once. This clone ranks as medium-sized (0.01 to 0.1%). What it binds is unknown. The mixed lymphocyte reaction cells underwent coculture at 37°C for approximately six days. Study outcomes and limitations: For siplizumab cultures, the suppressive function of their proliferating Tregs was not confirmed. Naive T cells were seen as more diverse than memory cells and as major alloresponse contributors. Mappable alloreactive CD4+ clones came from Treg cells under 80% of the time on average with siplizumab, against 25% to 30% in controls.

The rearrangement links TRBV25-1 to TRBJ1-1, with no clear D. The TCR originated in a human donor in good health; the cells came from an allogeneic mixed lymphocyte reaction. Sample: CFSE-low (dividing) CD8+ T cells sorted from an allogeneic mixed lymphocyte reaction. The CDR3 coding sequence is TGTGCCAGCAGTGAGCCCCCACCTCGCGACAAGGGAACTGAAGCTTTCTTT. It codes for CASSEPPPRDKGTEAFF.